What follows describes a single T cell receptor (beta chain). Its antigen is unidentified. This sample is part of a study of T cell responses to AZD1222 COVID-19 vaccine. Overall study results and limits: A reported finding is that nearly half of spike-specific TCRs target unmutated variant regions. The sample set comprised mostly white British donors with more females, and clonal diversity was possibly underestimated.

Measured with immunoSEQ multiplex PCR; TCRdb has only the in-frame clones, and not every one. Of over 65,000 clones in the sample, about 90% were seen once. Unmatched junction bases numbered 15, after V lost 5 bases and J lost 2 bases. CDR1 SEHNR and CDR2 FQNEAQ come from the germline V gene (reference sequence). The CDR3 covers 17 residues. The chain couples TRBV7-9 to TRBJ2-7; the match to TRBD2 covers 7 bases. Sequenced here: peripheral blood, sampled on day 0 of MenACWY control vaccination. The TCR originated in an adult in good health. CDR3 nucleotides: TGTGCCAGCAGCCCATCCTTGGGGCTAGCGGACCCCTACGAGCAGTACTTC. It specifies CASSPSLGLADPYEQYF.